This TCR beta chain was found in a study of preoperative IRX-2 immunotherapy in early breast cancer. Treatment specified: preoperative locoregional IRX-2 cytokine immunotherapy. This phase Ib study tested locoregional IRX-2 cytokine immunotherapy given before surgery. V lost 1 base and J 7 bases, leaving 16 bases between the germline ends. The CDR3 is made up of 15 amino acids. The germline gives CDR1 LNHDA, CDR2 SQIVND (reference sequence). Sequencing used immunoSEQ multiplex PCR; TCRdb keeps in-frame clones, though not all of them. The data contain around 95,000 clones, roughly 85% of them singletons.

This TCR came from a human donor with breast cancer. The starting material was tumor tissue, obtained after IRX-2 immunotherapy. This chain links TRBV19 with TRBJ1-2, with D perhaps TRBD1 (6 bases). The CDR3 here is CASSIGGSTGPGYTF. CDR3 DNA: TGTGCCAGTAGTATAGGGGGATCCACAGGGCCTGGCTACACCTTC.